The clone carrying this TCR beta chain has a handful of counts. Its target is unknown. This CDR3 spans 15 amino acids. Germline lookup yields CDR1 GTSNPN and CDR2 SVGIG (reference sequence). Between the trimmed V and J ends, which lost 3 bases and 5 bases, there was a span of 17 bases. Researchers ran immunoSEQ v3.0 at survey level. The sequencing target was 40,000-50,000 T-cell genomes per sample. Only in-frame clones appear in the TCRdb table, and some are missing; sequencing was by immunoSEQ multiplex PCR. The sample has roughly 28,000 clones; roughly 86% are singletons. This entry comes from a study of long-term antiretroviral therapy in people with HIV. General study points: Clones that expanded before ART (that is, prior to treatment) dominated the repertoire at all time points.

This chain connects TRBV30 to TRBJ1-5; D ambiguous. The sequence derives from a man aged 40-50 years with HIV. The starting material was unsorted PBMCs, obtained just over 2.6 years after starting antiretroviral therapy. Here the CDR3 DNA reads TGTGCCTGGAGCGACCCGAGGCAGGTGGATCAGCCCCAGCATTTT. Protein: CAWSDPRQVDQPQHF.